This section outlines one T cell receptor (beta chain) sequence together with its context. The library tagged each cDNA molecule with unique molecular identifiers. Using its own MiXCR run on the RACE reads, TCRdb lists one record per CDR3 protein. Among about 73,000 distinct CDR3 sequences listed, about 9% were seen once. Time point here: patch test 2, 6 weeks after DPC sensitization. Treatment reported: therapeutic diphenylcyclopropenone sensitization with weekly scalp DPC. Donors were 18 to 70-year-old alopecia patients suitable for DPC. This entry comes from a study of human T cells and chemical hapten exposure. This CDR3 is built from 14 residues. The V gene end was trimmed by 5 bases and the J gene end by 7 bases; junction bases not matched to a gene: 6.

Specimen: whole blood, collected in connection with sensitization to the hapten diphenylcyclopropenone (DPC). V and J are TRBV12-3 or TRBV12-4 and TRBJ1-5; 9 nucleotides match TRBD1. This clonotype was obtained from a woman in her forties or fifties with alopecia areata. Some clones in this sample may be carry-over from other donors' samples. The chain's CDR3 is CASSLNRGRQPQHF. CDR3 coding DNA: TGTGCCAGCAGTCTCAACAGGGGGCGGCAGCCCCAGCATTTT.